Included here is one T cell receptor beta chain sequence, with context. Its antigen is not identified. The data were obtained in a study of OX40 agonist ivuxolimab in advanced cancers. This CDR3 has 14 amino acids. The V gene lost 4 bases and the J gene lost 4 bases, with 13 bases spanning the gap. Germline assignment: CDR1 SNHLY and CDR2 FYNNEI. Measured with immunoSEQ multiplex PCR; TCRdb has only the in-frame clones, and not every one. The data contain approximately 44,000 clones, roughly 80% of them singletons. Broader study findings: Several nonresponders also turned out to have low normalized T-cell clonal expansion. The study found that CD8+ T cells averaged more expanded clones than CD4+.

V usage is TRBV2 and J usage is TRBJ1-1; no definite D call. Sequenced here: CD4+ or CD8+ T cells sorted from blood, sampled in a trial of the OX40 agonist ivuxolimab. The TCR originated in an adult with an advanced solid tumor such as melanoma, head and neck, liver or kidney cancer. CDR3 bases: TGTGCCAGCAGTGCTTTTGCAGAAGGCACTGAAGCTTTCTTT. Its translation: CASSAFAEGTEAFF.